This TCR beta chain stems from a study of T cell responses to AZD1222 COVID-19 vaccine. V was shortened by 7 bases and J by 2 bases, with 17 bases between the two germline ends. Germline V gene sequence: CDR1 MDHEN, CDR2 SYDVKM. This CDR3 has 15 residues. Overall study results and limits: Vaccine-associated CD4 TCRs ranged over spike, dominating at 160-218 and 743-854. The sample set comprised mostly white British donors with more females, and clonal diversity was possibly underestimated.

Some clones are missing from TCRdb's copy, which holds only in-frame ones; the method was immunoSEQ multiplex PCR. The table records more than 100,000 clones, roughly 90% of them present only once. With regard to this clone: Its target is not known.

This receptor was obtained from an adult who received the AZD1222 COVID-19 vaccine. This material consisted of peripheral blood, taken 28 days after the second AZD1222 dose. This chain uses TRBV28 with TRBJ1-2; D perhaps matches TRBD1 (5 bases). The CDR3 region is CASNLLSTVNYGYTF. The CDR3 DNA sequence: TGTGCCAGCAACTTACTCTCGACAGTAAACTATGGCTACACCTTC.